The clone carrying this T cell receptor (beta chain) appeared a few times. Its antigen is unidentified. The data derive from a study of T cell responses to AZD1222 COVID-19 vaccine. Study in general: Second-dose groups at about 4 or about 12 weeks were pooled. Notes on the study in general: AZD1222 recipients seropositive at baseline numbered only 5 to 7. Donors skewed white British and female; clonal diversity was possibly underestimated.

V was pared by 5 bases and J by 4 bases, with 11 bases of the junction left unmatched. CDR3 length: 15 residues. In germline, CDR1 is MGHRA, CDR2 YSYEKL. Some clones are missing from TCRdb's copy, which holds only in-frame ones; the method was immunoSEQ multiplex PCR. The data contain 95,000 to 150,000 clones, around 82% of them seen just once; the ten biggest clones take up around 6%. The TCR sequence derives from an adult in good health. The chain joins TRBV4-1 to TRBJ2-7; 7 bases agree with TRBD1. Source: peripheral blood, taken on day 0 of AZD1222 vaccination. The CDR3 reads CASSYGTELLYEQYF. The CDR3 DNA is TGCGCCAGCAGCTACGGGACAGAGTTATTGTACGAGCAGTACTTC.